This TCR beta chain was obtained from a study of T cell responses to AZD1222 COVID-19 vaccine. Background on the study: Second-dose timings of about 4 or about 12 weeks were pooled. Study-level points and caveats: Baseline serostatus was positive in only a handful of AZD1222 recipients.

Clones were read by immunoSEQ multiplex PCR, and TCRdb kept only the in-frame ones, dropping some. The table records over 100,000 clones, just over 85% of them present only once. As for this clone: Its antigen is undetermined.

This CDR3 contains 15 residues. The V end lost 2 bases, the J end lost 0 bases, and 8 bases lay between the germline ends. Germline values: CDR1 ENHRY, CDR2 SYGVKD. The specimen comprised peripheral blood, sampled on day 0 of AZD1222 vaccination. This TCR was recovered from an adult in good health. V usage is TRBV10-3 and J usage is TRBJ1-3; D gene ambiguous. The DNA of the CDR3 is TGTGCCATCAGTGAGCCCGGGTTCTCTGGAAACACCATATATTTT. Amino acid sequence: CAISEPGFSGNTIYF.